This TCR beta chain was captured by sequencing in a study of blood T cells in healthy people across ages. Findings and caveats of the study: Higher naive T cell percentage went strongly together with higher TCR beta diversity. Roughly linear age-related decline in beta diversity appeared, significant by age around 38. Fewer expanded clones and more diversity marked long-lived versus aged donors.

The CDR3 extends over 14 amino acids. CDR1 MNHEY and CDR2 SVGAGI come from the germline V gene. Comment on this clonotype: Its cognate antigen is unknown.

The amount of total RNA extracted per sample was at least 5 micrograms. The authors ran a second PCR of 7 to 11 cycles using a sample-barcoded 5' primer and a J-beta primer mix. TCRdb independently ran MiXCR on the 5' RACE reads; one entry per CDR3 protein. The table lists roughly 790,000 distinct CDR3 sequences, roughly 43% of them singletons. Material: blood. This sequence joins TRBV6-5 and TRBJ2-1; 7 bases are a match to TRBD2. The end of the DNA aligns better with TRBJ2-7, so the J call may be wrong. The sequence was obtained from a woman in her sixties in good health. The DNA for the CDR3 is TGTGCCAGCAGTTTGCTAGCGGTTAACAATGAGCAGTACTTC. Translation: CASSLLAVNNEQYF.